The rows below give T cell receptor beta chains drawn from one sample of a study of blood T cell repertoires in COVID-19. Data came from immunoSEQ multiplex PCR; TCRdb stores just in-frame clones and leaves some out. The profile shows over 90,000 clones, roughly nine tenths of them singletons. The sequenced material came from peripheral blood. These receptors were taken from a man in his fifties in a cohort sampled during active COVID-19. Each CDR3 is given with its conserved first and last residue. A D gene is named only where the DNA matches it firmly. Clone size is stated in some rows and not others, as once, few, many or a class when expanded.

j_call	clone_size	d_call	v_call	cdr3_aa	cdr3_nt
TRBJ2-1	many	-	TRBV9	CASSVAGGINNEQFF	TGTGCCAGCAGCGTAGCTGGGGGGATCAACAATGAGCAGTTCTTC
TRBJ2-7	once	TRBD1	TRBV9	CASSAGTGNFEQYF	TGTGCCAGCAGCGCCGGGACAGGCAATTTCGAGCAGTACTTC
TRBJ1-1	once	-	TRBV15	CATSPVSGAAAFF	TGTGCCACCAGTCCGGTCTCTGGAGCGGCTGCTTTCTTT
TRBJ2-3	-	TRBD2	TRBV4-3	CASSQDGRGGTDTQYF	TGCGCCAGCAGCCAAGATGGTCGCGGGGGAACAGATACGCAGTATTTT
TRBJ2-5	-	-	TRBV6-5	CASSKIGETQYF	TGTGCCAGCAGCAAAATCGGGGAGACCCAGTACTTC
TRBJ1-2	-	-	TRBV5-8	CASSLEGTSAGYGYTF	TGTGCCAGCAGCTTGGAAGGGACATCCGCGGGCTATGGCTACACCTTC
TRBJ1-1	-	TRBD1	TRBV6-5	CASRKGQPNTEAFF	TGTGCCAGCAGGAAGGGACAGCCGAACACTGAAGCTTTCTTT
TRBJ2-5	-	TRBD1	TRBV5-1	CASRTHGTGDETQYF	TGCGCCAGCAGAACCCACGGGACAGGGGACGAGACCCAGTACTTC
TRBJ1-6	-	-	TRBV19	CASSTRQSDPLHF	TGTGCCAGTAGTACCCGACAGAGTGACCCCCTCCACTTT
TRBJ2-1	-	TRBD1	TRBV25-1	CASSEGTRQGYDEQFF	TGTGCCAGCAGTGAGGGTACGAGACAGGGTTACGATGAGCAGTTCTTC
TRBJ2-3	-	-	TRBV5-4	CASSKGDLGTDTQYF	TGTGCCAGCAGCAAAGGGGACTTGGGCACAGATACGCAGTATTTT
TRBJ1-6	-	-	TRBV6-5	CASRPQGPSPLHF	TGTGCCAGCAGACCCCAGGGCCCCTCACCCCTCCACTTT
TRBJ2-3	once	-	TRBV7-3	CASSLVGTDTQYF	TGTGCCAGCAGCTTAGTAGGCACAGATACGCAGTATTTT
TRBJ2-5	few	-	TRBV24-1	CATSDLGGGPEETQYF	TGTGCCACCAGTGATTTAGGGGGGGGACCCGAAGAGACCCAGTACTTC
TRBJ2-5	-	-	TRBV27	CASSLASETTQYF	TGTGCCAGCAGTTTGGCCTCGGAGACGACCCAGTACTTC
TRBJ2-3	-	TRBD2	TRBV4-1	CASSQEGSNQRGGTDTQYF	TGCGCCAGCAGCCAAGAAGGATCCAATCAGCGGGGGGGCACAGATACGCAGTATTTT
TRBJ2-5	-	-	TRBV12-3/TRBV12-4	CASSPGGRETQYF	TGTGCCAGCAGTCCGGGGGGCCGGGAGACCCAGTACTTC
TRBJ1-5	-	-	TRBV2	CASTGSVALGYQPQHF	TGTGCCAGCACCGGTTCGGTCGCCCTAGGATATCAGCCCCAGCATTTT
TRBJ2-7	once	TRBD1	TRBV5-1	CASSLPGTGVHEQYF	TGCGCCAGCAGCTTGCCCGGGACAGGGGTCCACGAGCAGTACTTC
TRBJ2-5	-	-	TRBV5-4	CASSLQGEETQYF	TGTGCCAGCAGCTTGCAAGGAGAAGAGACCCAGTACTTC
TRBJ2-3	once	TRBD2	TRBV9	CASSGGLAGGTDTQYF	TGTGCCAGCAGCGGCGGACTAGCGGGGGGCACAGATACGCAGTATTTT
TRBJ2-5	-	-	TRBV7-2	CASSPGQRQETQYF	TGTGCCAGCAGCCCAGGACAGAGACAAGAGACCCAGTACTTC
TRBJ1-2	-	-	TRBV28	CASSYRREGYTF	TGTGCCAGCAGCTACAGGAGAGAAGGCTACACCTTC
TRBJ2-1	-	-	TRBV11-2	CASTPRVAYNEQFF	TGTGCCAGCACCCCCCGCGTAGCCTACAATGAGCAGTTCTTC
TRBJ2-1	-	TRBD2	TRBV24-1	CATSDPSGGSRNEQFF	TGTGCCACCAGTGACCCTAGCGGGGGGTCGCGGAATGAGCAGTTCTTC
TRBJ1-1	-	-	TRBV6-5	CASKVLREGGTEAFF	TGTGCCAGCAAAGTTCTCCGGGAAGGGGGCACTGAAGCTTTCTTT
TRBJ2-5	once	-	TRBV7-6	CASSLAGSGGETQYF	TGTGCCAGCAGCTTAGCCGGGTCGGGCGGGGAGACCCAGTACTTC
TRBJ2-7	once	-	TRBV24-1	CATSDGGAGKSYEQYF	TGTGCCACCAGTGATGGGGGGGCAGGGAAGTCCTACGAGCAGTACTTC
TRBJ2-1	-	-	TRBV9	CASSLSYNEQFF	TGTGCCAGCAGCCTCTCCTACAATGAGCAGTTCTTC
TRBJ2-7	once	TRBD2	TRBV6-5	CASSSTSGGTYEQYF	TGTGCCAGCAGTTCTACTAGCGGGGGAACCTACGAGCAGTACTTC
TRBJ1-2	-	TRBD1	TRBV5-4	CASSLKGGAGGYTF	TGTGCCAGCAGCTTGAAAGGGGGCGCAGGGGGCTACACCTTC
TRBJ1-4	-	TRBD1	TRBV28	CASRDRKTGSEKLFF	TGTGCCAGCAGGGACAGGAAAACAGGGAGTGAAAAACTGTTTTTT
TRBJ1-6	-	-	TRBV7-9	CASSPPGPNSPLHF	TGTGCCAGCAGCCCGCCGGGTCCCAATTCACCCCTCCACTTT
TRBJ1-1	-	TRBD1	TRBV5-1	CASSLLYPGQGSAFF	TGCGCCAGCAGCCTCCTATACCCGGGACAGGGATCTGCTTTCTTT
TRBJ2-1	-	TRBD2	TRBV4-2	CASSQEQSPSGAYEQFF	TGTGCCAGCAGCCAAGAACAGTCGCCTAGCGGGGCCTATGAGCAGTTCTTC
TRBJ1-3	-	-	TRBV5-1	CASSLGGGDTIYF	TGCGCCAGCAGCTTGGGCGGGGGTGACACCATATATTTT
TRBJ1-1	-	-	TRBV18	CASSPLHQGNTEAFF	TGTGCCAGCTCACCACTTCATCAGGGTAACACTGAAGCTTTCTTT
TRBJ1-5	-	-	TRBV7-2	CASSLVGASNQPQHF	TGTGCCAGCAGCTTAGTAGGGGCTAGCAATCAGCCCCAGCATTTT
TRBJ2-7	-	-	TRBV6-5	CASGVMGQVIYEQYF	TGTGCCAGCGGAGTTATGGGGCAGGTAATCTACGAGCAGTACTTC
TRBJ2-5	-	-	TRBV2	CASSVPGGETQYF	TGTGCCAGCAGTGTACCCGGAGGGGAGACCCAGTACTTC
TRBJ2-1	-	-	TRBV2	CASSADRPLLAHEQFF	TGTGCCAGCAGTGCCGACCGGCCCCTTCTAGCCCATGAGCAGTTCTTC
TRBJ1-1	-	-	TRBV6-1	CASSESGYEAFF	TGTGCCAGCAGTGAATCAGGATATGAAGCTTTCTTT
TRBJ1-2	-	TRBD1	TRBV25-1	CASSAQGSYTF	TGTGCCAGCAGTGCACAGGGGAGCTACACCTTC
TRBJ2-3	-	-	TRBV4-2	CASSQAVTDTQYF	TGTGCCAGCAGCCAAGCCGTGACAGATACGCAGTATTTT
TRBJ1-1	once	-	TRBV4-1	CASSQEKVLDEAFF	TGCGCCAGCAGCCAAGAAAAAGTACTTGATGAAGCTTTCTTT
TRBJ1-3	-	-	TRBV25-1	CASSDPGRPGNTIYF	TGTGCCAGCAGTGATCCAGGGCGACCCGGAAACACCATATATTTT
TRBJ2-7	-	-	TRBV6-5	CASSNPGKAYEQYF	TGTGCCAGCAGTAACCCAGGGAAAGCCTACGAGCAGTACTTC
TRBJ1-1	-	TRBD1	TRBV7-9	CASSLVSDRATEAFF	TGTGCCAGCAGCTTAGTGTCCGACAGGGCCACTGAAGCTTTCTTT
TRBJ1-2	-	-	TRBV19	CASSAAVDLIGYTF	TGTGCCAGTAGTGCCGCGGTTGACCTTATAGGCTACACCTTC
TRBJ1-1	once	TRBD1	TRBV11-1	CASSPRTGGEAFF	TGTGCCAGCAGCCCACGGACAGGGGGTGAAGCTTTCTTT
TRBJ2-1	-	-	TRBV10-2	CASRPLVGYNEQFF	TGCGCCAGCAGGCCACTAGTAGGCTACAATGAGCAGTTCTTC
TRBJ2-7	once	TRBD1	TRBV5-1	CASSLWTGDYEQYF	TGCGCCAGCAGCTTATGGACAGGGGACTACGAGCAGTACTTC
TRBJ2-7	-	-	TRBV7-2	CASSLDTSSYEQYF	TGTGCCAGCAGCTTAGACACTAGCTCCTACGAGCAGTACTTC
TRBJ1-1	-	-	TRBV7-6	CASSLGTREGTEAFF	TGTGCCAGCAGCTTAGGGACCCGAGAGGGCACTGAAGCTTTCTTT